The rows below give T cell receptor beta chains drawn from one sample of a study of technical replicates of blood from a handful of donors. This table comes from immunoSEQ multiplex PCR, and its TCRdb copy is limited to in-frame clones, with some not included. The data hold just under 85,000 clones, with just over 90% observed a single time. Sequenced material: T cells isolated from PBMCs. These TCRs come from a human donor in good health. Both conserved end residues are part of each CDR3. Clone size is given for some rows only: seen once, a few or many times, or a class if the clone is expanded.

-	TRBV18	CASSPGRELNQPQHF
-	TRBV7-7	CASSLWANTEAFF
-	TRBV6-6	CASSSQQGAMSGELFF
-	TRBV5-1	CASSTGQLLKDPSGRYFTKNIQYF
-	TRBV7-2	CASSLDAGGGKADTQYF
once	TRBV19	CASSMAPGSGTGELFF
-	TRBV2	CASRTGTTDTQYF
once	TRBV4-1	CASSQLQGHEQYF
-	TRBV28	CASRGTRGDYEQYF
-	TRBV7-9	CASSLIQQVGNTIYF
-	TRBV27	CASSPLGRGGEKLFF
-	TRBV2	CARGQGNEQFF
-	TRBV7-8	CASSLGQGADGYTF
-	TRBV28	CASSLWGQVSYEQYF
-	TRBV16	CASSPGLVVEQYF
-	TRBV7-2	CASTLLGTAGVGETQYF
-	TRBV29-1	CSVIEVETQYF
-	TRBV7-9	CASSLTSGNNEQFF
-	TRBV25-1	CASSEVQGVIGWNGYTF
-	TRBV15	CATSSRLAGIETQYF
-	TRBV19	CASSEGERQPQHF
-	TRBV5-1	CASSLGWQDRGMNTEAFF
-	TRBV10-1	CASSGDSGLAKNIQYF